The 24 T cell receptor beta chains given below trace back to one sample, sequenced in a study of regulatory T cells in long-lasting Graves disease. Construction of TCR beta libraries relied on iRepertoire HTBI primers and on Arm-PCR targeting CDR3 regions. Each CDR3 protein gets one entry after TCRdb re-called the multiplex PCR reads with MiXCR. The table lists roughly 300,000 distinct CDR3 sequences, approximately 20% of them singletons. Stated time point: persistent/refractory GD, antithyroid drugs over 5 years with positive TRAb. PBMC RNA served as the TCR library source. The sequenced sample was peripheral blood mononuclear cells (PBMCs), obtained when the disease was refractory, from a patient treated with antithyroid drugs. Receptors originate from a female donor with Graves disease.

The chain uses TRBV7-9 and TRBJ2-3, with 9 bases that match TRBD2. The length of the CDR3 is 16 residues. The junction had 9 bases not matched to a gene; V was cut back by 4 bases and J by 4 bases. The germline gives CDR1 SEHNR, CDR2 FQNEAQ (reference sequence). The CDR3 loop is CASSSQREASADTQYF. CDR3 sequence (DNA): TGTGCCAGCAGCTCCCAGCGGGAGGCCTCTGCAGATACGCAGTATTTT.

This clonotype was found a few times. The chain joins TRBV10-3 to TRBJ2-2, with TRBD1 matching over 8 bases. Germline V gene sequence: CDR1 ENHRY, CDR2 SYGVKD. CDR3 size: 15 residues. V lost 5 bases to trimming and J lost 2 bases; unmatched junction nucleotides: 4. The CDR3 here is CAISPGQANTGELFF. CDR3 DNA: TGTGCCATCAGTCCGGGACAGGCTAACACCGGGGAGCTGTTTTTT.

The chain has TRBV7-2 and TRBJ2-6; D is ambiguous. Germline loops: CDR1 SGHTA, CDR2 FQGNSA. The CDR3 totals 14 residues. V was cut by 8 bases and J by 0 bases, with 8 bases left in between. In DNA form, the CDR3 reads TGTGCCAGCCTCCTGAACTCTGGGGCCAACGTCCTGACTTTC. This encodes CASLLNSGANVLTF.

This clonotype was found many times. The gene calls are TRBV6-1 and TRBJ2-5, with 11 bases identical to TRBD1. This CDR3 has 15 residues. Germline V lookup: CDR1 MNHNS, CDR2 SASEGT. The V segment lost 7 bases and the J segment 1 base; nucleotides outside the gene matches: 5. The CDR3 protein is CASTTGTGGQETQYF. CDR3 coding DNA: TGTGCCAGCACAACCGGGACAGGGGGCCAAGAGACCCAGTACTTC.

This clonotype was seen many times. This sequence joins TRBV28 and TRBJ2-7, with TRBD1 matching 7 bases. The CDR3 totals 13 residues. V lost 7 bases and J lost 2; bases outside the gene matches: 5. In germline, CDR1 is MDHEN, CDR2 SYDVKM. The CDR3 reads CASTQQGTYEQYF. The CDR3, as DNA: TGTGCCAGCACTCAACAGGGGACCTACGAGCAGTACTTC.

This clonotype was found a few times. The chain uses TRBV5-1 and TRBJ2-7; D is undetermined. Trimming removed 1 base at V and 3 bases at J, with 11 bases between. Germline values: CDR1 SGHRS, CDR2 YFSETQ. This CDR3 contains 14 residues. CDR3 residues: CASSLYGGNYEQYF. The DNA of the CDR3 is TGCGCCAGCAGCTTGTATGGCGGAAACTACGAGCAGTACTTC.

This clonotype showed up just once. The rearrangement links TRBV20-1 to TRBJ1-1; tentative D call: TRBD1 (5 bases). This CDR3 has 13 amino acids. Trimming stripped 3 bases from V and 5 bases from J, with 13 bases between. The germline CDR1 and CDR2 sequences are DFQATT and SNEGSKA (reference sequence). The CDR3 here is CSARIQEGTEAFF. The CDR3 DNA sequence: TGCAGTGCTAGGATACAGGAGGGGACTGAAGCTTTCTTT.

This clonotype appeared a few times. The chain links TRBV6-5 to TRBJ2-5; 11 bases line up with TRBD2. From germline, CDR1 is MNHEY and CDR2 SVGAGI. This CDR3 comprises 19 residues. Trimming took 4 bases from V and 4 from J; bases not matched to a gene: 17. The CDR3 spells CASSLSLAGDFDPPETQYF. The CDR3 nucleotides are TGTGCCAGCAGTTTATCACTAGCGGGAGACTTCGACCCCCCAGAGACCCAGTACTTC.

Only a few counts were recorded for this clonotype. The chain employs TRBV19 and TRBJ2-7, with TRBD1 identical over 7 bases. The junction had 6 bases not matched to a gene; V was cut back by 1 base and J by 6 bases. Germline CDR1 and CDR2: LNHDA and SQIVND (reference sequence). The length of the CDR3 is 14 residues. For the CDR3, the DNA is TGTGCCAGTAGTATAGGGCAGCGGACAGGCGAGCAGTACTTC. Amino acids: CASSIGQRTGEQYF.

A few counts support this clonotype. CDR3 residues: CASRMGLALSGANVLTF. As DNA, the CDR3 is TGCGCCAGCCGCATGGGACTAGCCCTCTCTGGGGCCAACGTCCTGACTTTC. The chain is built from TRBV10-2 and TRBJ2-6, with TRBD2 matching 9 bases. The junction had 8 bases not matched to a gene; V was cut back by 8 bases and J by 0 bases. The CDR3 extends over 17 amino acids. CDR1 and CDR2 (germline): WSHSY, SAAADI.

This clonotype came up a few times. V and J are TRBV7-3 and TRBJ2-7; D gene ambiguous. Trimming stripped 0 bases from V and 5 bases from J, with 8 bases between. Germline V lookup: CDR1 SGHTA, CDR2 FQGTGA. This CDR3 spans 13 amino acids. CDR3 nucleotide sequence: TGTGCCAGCAGCTTAACTAGTCAGAACGAGCAGTACTTC. It yields the protein CASSLTSQNEQYF.

The rearrangement links TRBV6-1 to TRBJ2-5, with D possibly being TRBD2 (7 bases). This CDR3 contains 16 residues. V lost 7 bases, J lost 5 bases, and 23 bases lay in between. Germline CDR1 and CDR2: MNHNS and SASEGT. Here the CDR3 reads CASKGGGGPRAETQYF. The DNA of the CDR3 is TGTGCCAGCAAAGGGGGGGGGGGGCCCAGAGCGGAGACCCAGTACTTC.

This clonotype showed up just a few times. The chain couples TRBV18 to TRBJ2-2; D gene unclear. From germline, CDR1 is KGHSH and CDR2 LQKENI. The CDR3 totals 16 residues. V was clipped by 0 bases and J by 6 bases, with 14 bases between them. CDR3 DNA: TGTGCCAGCTCACCACCGTCCCAGTCGGTATCCGGGGAGCTGTTTTTT. Translating it yields CASSPPSQSVSGELFF.

This clonotype has just a few counts. V and J are TRBV15 and TRBJ2-7; no clear D. There are 15 residues in the CDR3. V was trimmed by 0 bases and J by 0 bases, leaving 9 bases between them. From germline, CDR1 is LNHNV and CDR2 YYDKDF (reference sequence). The CDR3 reads CATSRDTASSYEQYF. CDR3 DNA sequence: TGTGCCACCAGCAGAGATACCGCTAGCTCCTACGAGCAGTACTTC.

This clonotype came up a few times. The rearrangement uses TRBV7-9 and TRBJ2-5; 7 bases are a match to TRBD2. This CDR3 spans 14 amino acids. Unmatched junction bases numbered 4, after V lost 4 bases and J lost 2 bases. CDR1 is SEHNR and CDR2 is FQNEAQ in the germline V gene (reference sequence). CDR3 nucleotides: TGTGCCAGCAGCTCAACTAGCGAACAAGAGACCCAGTACTTC. Translation: CASSSTSEQETQYF.

This clonotype was seen ten or more times. This rearrangement joins TRBV11-2 to TRBJ2-7; D is perhaps TRBD1 (5 bases). Germline V CDR1 and CDR2: SGHAT, FQNNGV. There are 14 residues in the CDR3. V was pared by 5 bases and J by 0 bases, with 11 bases between. Here the CDR3 DNA reads TGTGCCAGCAGCGCAGGGATAGGCTCCTACGAGCAGTACTTC. It yields the protein CASSAGIGSYEQYF. The full variable domain, with the rest looked up from reference TRBV11-2 and TRBJ2-7, is EAGVAQSPRYKIIEKRQSVAFWCNPISGHATLYWYQQILGQGPKLLIQFQNNGVVDDSQLPKDRFSAERLKGVDSTLKIQPAKLEDSAVYLCASSAGIGSYEQYFGPGTRLTVT.

The CDR3 protein is CASSPNLERGGDTQYF. The CDR3 coding sequence is TGTGCCAGCAGCCCCAACCTTGAGCGGGGAGGAGATACGCAGTATTTT. The chain combines TRBV7-2 with TRBJ2-3; TRBD2 matches at 7 bases. Germline assignment: CDR1 SGHTA and CDR2 FQGNSA. Germline trimming cut 5 bases from V and 5 bases from J; bases unmatched to any gene: 13. CDR3 length equals 16 residues. Full variable domain (rest looked up from reference TRBV7-2 and TRBJ2-3): GAGVSQSPSNKVTEKGKDVELRCDPISGHTALYWYRQSLGQGLEFLIYFQGNSAPDKSGLPSDRFSAERTGGSVSTLTIQRTQQEDSAVYLCASSPNLERGGDTQYFGPGTRLTVL.

This clonotype was seen only a few times. This sequence joins TRBV29-1 and TRBJ2-5; D is undetermined. V was cut by 7 bases and J by 4 bases, with 13 bases left in between. CDR3 size: 12 residues. Germline-derived CDR1 and CDR2 are SQVTM and ANQGSEA. The CDR3 loop is CSGVPGGETQYF. CDR3 bases: TGCAGCGGGGTCCCGGGTGGAGAGACCCAGTACTTC.

The chain employs TRBV10-3 and TRBJ1-3, with D uncertain. Germline assignment: CDR1 ENHRY and CDR2 SYGVKD. V lost 0 bases and J 0 bases, leaving 6 bases between the germline ends. The CDR3 consists of 15 residues. The CDR3 is CAISESKSSGNTIYF. CDR3 sequence (DNA): TGTGCCATCAGTGAGTCAAAGAGCTCTGGAAACACCATATATTTT.

On this clonotype itself: Germline and junction disagree at one end, which may indicate a read error. This chain connects TRBV5-5 to TRBJ2-5, with TRBD1 matching over 10 bases. Looked up from germline, CDR1 is SGHKS and CDR2 is YYEKEE (reference sequence). This CDR3 comprises 19 residues. In DNA form, the CDR3 reads TGTGCCACCAGCCCGGTAGACAGGGGGCGTTCGTACGGCGGAGAGACCCAGTACTTC. Its protein product is CATSPVDRGRSYGGETQYF.

This clonotype came up a few times. The J gene is TRBJ1-2, the V gene TRBV3-1, with a weak D call TRBD1 (6 bases). The CDR3 extends over 15 amino acids. Germline CDR1 is LGHDT and CDR2 is YNNKEL (reference sequence). V shed 1 base and J shed 7 bases, with 16 bases lying between them. The CDR3 region has the DNA TGTGCCAGCAGCCAAGTCGCGGGGGGCGAGGGTGGCTACACCTTC. Protein product: CASSQVAGGEGGYTF.

A remark on this clonotype: This may be a read error, as it is one base from a much larger clone. The chain employs TRBV20-1 and TRBJ2-5; D is perhaps TRBD1 or TRBD2 (6 bases each). This CDR3 has 14 amino acids. The V gene's germline CDR1 is DFQATT and CDR2 SNEGSKA (reference sequence). The CDR3: CSARGGARGGTPYF. For the CDR3, the DNA is TGCAGTGCTAGAGGCGGAGCTAGAGGGGGGACCCCGTACTTC.

This clonotype showed up just a few times. CDR3 DNA sequence: TGCAGTGCTAGCCGGACAGGATACTACGAGCAGTACTTC. This translates into CSASRTGYYEQYF. The chain uses TRBV20-1 and TRBJ2-7; 7 nucleotides match TRBD1. The CDR3 is 13 amino acids. V trimming: 3 bases; J trimming: 3 bases; junction bases outside the gene matches: 5. The germline V gene encodes CDR1 DFQATT and CDR2 SNEGSKA (reference sequence).

V is TRBV6-1 and J is TRBJ2-7, with a tentative D call TRBD2 (6 bases). V gave up 6 bases and J gave up 7 bases, with 13 bases separating them. Germline CDR1 is MNHNS and CDR2 is SASEGT. This CDR3 has 12 residues. The CDR3 DNA reads as TGTGCCAGCAGGCGACTAGATCATGAGCAGTACTTC. Its translation is CASRRLDHEQYF.